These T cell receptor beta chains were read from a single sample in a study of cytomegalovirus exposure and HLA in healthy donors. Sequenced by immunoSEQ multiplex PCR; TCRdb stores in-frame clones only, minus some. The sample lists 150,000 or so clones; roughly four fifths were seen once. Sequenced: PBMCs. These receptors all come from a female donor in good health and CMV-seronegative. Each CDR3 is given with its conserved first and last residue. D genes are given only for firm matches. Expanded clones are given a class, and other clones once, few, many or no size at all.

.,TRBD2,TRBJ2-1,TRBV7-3,CASSSNSGAERNEQFF,TGTGCCAGCAGCTCCAATAGCGGGGCTGAGAGGAATGAGCAGTTCTTC
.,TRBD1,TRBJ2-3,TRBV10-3,CAISESTGSTDTQYF,TGTGCCATCAGTGAGTCGACAGGGAGCACAGATACGCAGTATTTT
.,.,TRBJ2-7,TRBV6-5,CASSYSSRTYEQYF,TGTGCCAGCAGTTACTCGAGCAGGACCTACGAGCAGTACTTC
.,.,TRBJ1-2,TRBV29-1,CSVETLLKGADGYTF,TGCAGCGTTGAAACGCTTTTGAAAGGGGCGGACGGCTACACCTTC
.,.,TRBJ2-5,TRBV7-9,CASRRGSSLQETQYF,TGTGCCAGCAGGAGAGGGTCTAGCCTCCAAGAGACCCAGTACTTC
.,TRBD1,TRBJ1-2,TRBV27,CASSLTGAYGYTF,TGTGCCAGCAGTTTGACAGGGGCCTATGGCTACACCTTC
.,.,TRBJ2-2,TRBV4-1,CASSQEPRQALNTGELFF,TGCGCCAGCAGCCAAGAGCCTCGCCAGGCCCTGAACACCGGGGAGCTGTTTTTT
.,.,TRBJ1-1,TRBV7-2,CASRDAGNTEAFF,TGTGCCAGCCGAGACGCAGGGAACACTGAAGCTTTCTTT
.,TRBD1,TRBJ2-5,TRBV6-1,CASSERGTGPQETQYF,TGTGCCAGCAGTGAAAGGGGGACAGGGCCCCAAGAGACCCAGTACTTC
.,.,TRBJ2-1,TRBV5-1,CASSLLPLTRSELNEQFF,TGCGCCAGCAGCTTACTACCCCTGACTAGAAGCGAGTTGAATGAGCAGTTCTTC
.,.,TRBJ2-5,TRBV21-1,CASSKGRGRKETQYF,TGTGCCAGCAGCAAGGGGCGGGGCAGAAAAGAGACCCAGTACTTC
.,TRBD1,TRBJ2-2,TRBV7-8,CASSDGTGRGELFF,TGTGCCAGCAGCGACGGGACAGGGAGAGGGGAGCTGTTTTTT
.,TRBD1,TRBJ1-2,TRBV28,CASSPPSGGGGYTF,TGTGCCAGCAGTCCGCCTTCAGGGGGCGGTGGCTACACCTTC
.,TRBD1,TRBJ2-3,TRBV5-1,CASSSGQVSTDTQYF,TGCGCCAGCAGCTCCGGACAGGTTAGCACAGATACGCAGTATTTT
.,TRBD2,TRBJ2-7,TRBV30,CAWSASGRRYF,TGTGCCTGGAGTGCTAGCGGGAGACGGTACTTC
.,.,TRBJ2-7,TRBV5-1,CASSPLGQVLYEQYF,TGCGCCAGCAGCCCCCTGGGGCAGGTACTATACGAGCAGTACTTC
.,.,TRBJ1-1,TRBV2,CASSVTPGRGTEAFF,TGTGCCAGCAGCGTAACGCCGGGACGGGGGACTGAAGCTTTCTTT
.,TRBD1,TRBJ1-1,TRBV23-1,CASRPTGDNAFF,TGCGCCAGCAGACCCACAGGGGATAACGCTTTCTTT
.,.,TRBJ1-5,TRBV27,CASSTTRGGKESNQPQHF,TGTGCCAGCAGTACTACTCGGGGCGGGAAGGAAAGCAATCAGCCCCAGCATTTT
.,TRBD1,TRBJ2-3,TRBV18,CASSPFQGASSTDTQYF,TGTGCCAGCTCACCATTCCAGGGGGCCTCTTCCACAGATACGCAGTATTTT
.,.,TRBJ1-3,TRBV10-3,CASAWDSSYSGNTIYF,TGTGCCTCCGCGTGGGACTCTTCTTACTCTGGAAACACCATATATTTT
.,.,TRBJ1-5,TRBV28,CASSLRQRRQPQHF,TGTGCCAGCAGTTTAAGGCAGAGGCGTCAGCCCCAGCATTTT
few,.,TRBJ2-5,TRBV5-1,CASSLNIPGETQYF,TGCGCCAGCAGCTTGAATATCCCCGGGGAGACCCAGTACTTC
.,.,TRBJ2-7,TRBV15,CATSRGGGGTYEQYF,TGTGCCACCAGCAGAGGCGGCGGAGGGACCTACGAGCAGTACTTC
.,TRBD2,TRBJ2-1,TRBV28,CASSLWRLAEVYNEQFF,TGTGCCAGCAGTTTATGGAGACTAGCGGAGGTCTACAATGAGCAGTTCTTC
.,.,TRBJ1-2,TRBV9,CASSVTATNYGYTF,TGTGCCAGCAGCGTTACAGCAACTAACTATGGCTACACCTTC
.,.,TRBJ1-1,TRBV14,CASSQDRQGLGEAFF,TGTGCCAGCAGCCAAGATCGTCAGGGACTGGGTGAAGCTTTCTTT
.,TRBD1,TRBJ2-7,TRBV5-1,CASHRDSTVREQYF,TGCGCCAGCCACCGGGACAGCACAGTACGCGAGCAGTACTTC
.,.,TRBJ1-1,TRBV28,CASRSGSKGTEAFF,TGTGCCAGCAGATCGGGGTCAAAAGGGACTGAAGCTTTCTTT